The T cell receptor beta chain under discussion was sequenced for a study of T cell repertoires in cytomegalovirus infection. Study-level background: Public TCR beta signature analysis indicated the presence of both CMV infection and matching HLA type.

TCRdb processed the reads anew with MiXCR; each CDR3 protein has one entry. The sample contains about 160,000 distinct CDR3 sequences, roughly a sixth of which appear only once. Findings of the study overall: Clonotype analysis showed dominance of the ex vivo response by HLA-C-restricted CMV-specific TCR beta clonotypes. Based on cumulative public TCR beta family frequency, carriers of CMV plus the relevant HLA were identified.

In germline, CDR1 is SGHDT, CDR2 YYEEEE. The CDR3 spans 15 residues. V lost 0 bases and J 5 bases, leaving 14 bases between the germline ends. As to this clonotype: Its antigen is as yet unknown.

The sequence was obtained from a human donor in good health (CMV status not recorded). Some clones in this sample may be carry-over from other donors' samples. V gene TRBV5-6 combines with J gene TRBJ2-5; D unresolved. Input material: CD8+ T cells from PBMCs. The CDR3 protein is CASSLAAGPRETQYF. For the CDR3, the DNA is TGTGCCAGCAGCTTGGCCGCCGGGCCGCGGGAGACCCAGTACTTC.